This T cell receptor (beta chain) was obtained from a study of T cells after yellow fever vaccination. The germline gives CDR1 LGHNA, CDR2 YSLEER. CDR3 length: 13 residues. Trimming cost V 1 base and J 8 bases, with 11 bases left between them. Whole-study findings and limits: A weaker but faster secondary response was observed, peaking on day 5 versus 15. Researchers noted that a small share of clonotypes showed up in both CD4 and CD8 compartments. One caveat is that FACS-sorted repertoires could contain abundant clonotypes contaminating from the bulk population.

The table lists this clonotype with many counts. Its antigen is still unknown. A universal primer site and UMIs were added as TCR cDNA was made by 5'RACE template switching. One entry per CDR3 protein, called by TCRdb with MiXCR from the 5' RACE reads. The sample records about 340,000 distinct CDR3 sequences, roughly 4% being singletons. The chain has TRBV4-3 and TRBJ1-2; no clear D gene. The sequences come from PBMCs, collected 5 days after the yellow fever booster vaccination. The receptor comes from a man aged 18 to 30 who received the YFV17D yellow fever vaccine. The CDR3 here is CASSQGEGMGYTF. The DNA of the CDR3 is TGCGCCAGCAGCCAAGGCGAGGGCATGGGCTACACCTTC.